This T cell receptor beta chain originates from a study of shared clonotypes between healthy human individuals (dated by TCRdb to the early 2020s). Study-level background: Three men and two women, aged 18 to 49 years, made up the cohort. For each donor, CD4 naive and CD4 memory were each given three plates, CD8 naive was given two plates, and CD8 memory was given one plate. The study deeply sequenced blood TCR repertoires of five healthy adults to estimate repertoire size and the extent of clonotype sharing between individuals. To increase sequencing depth and limit assay-specific biases, different laboratories used diverse techniques to prepare libraries and sequence TCR repertoires. Per donor, leukapheresis produced somewhere between about 0.9 and 9 billion PBMCs. What the authors observed across the whole study: Across four donors, around 5% of naive CD4, approximately 3.6% of naive CD8, 2.3% of memory CD4, and approximately 0.4% of memory CD8 clonotypes were shared. Based on pairwise subsampling, the degree of clonotype sharing among donors was expected to be affected by sequencing depth. Higher generation probabilities were observed for clonotypes shared by all four sorted-subset donors than for non-shared clonotypes. Even with the large sequencing depth, rarefaction of the sorted-subset datasets indicated that sequencing was incomplete. The genetic and exposure-history diversity represented was limited by the small number of donors. Naive subsets generally had larger estimated clonotype richness than memory subsets. Sampling was limited to blood, and TCR repertoires in tissue likely differ from TCR repertoires in blood.

As concerns this clone: Its antigen specificity is not known. Qualities for individual bases were not recorded, and no much larger clone is one base off.

Donors were healthy HIV-negative adults with no recently reported acute infections or vaccinations. All donors were Caucasian adults living in Nashville, Tennessee, USA. The CD8 memory samples were a combination of magnetically selected CD45RO+ cells and CCR7-negative CD45RA+ effector memory (TemRA) cells. After blood collection by leukapheresis, PBMCs were isolated using Ficoll-Histopaque density gradient centrifugation and then cryopreserved in the vapor phase of liquid nitrogen. Analytical flow cytometry was used to check the purity and quantity of every magnetically sorted T cell population. Each sorted fraction had its genomic DNA isolated and then quantified by UV absorbance on a Nanodrop 2000c. V trim: 0 bases; J trim: 5 bases; unmatched bases: 2. The cysteine opens and the phenylalanine closes a CDR3 of 15 amino acids. Only the CDR3 part of the read is kept: 45 bases, read in frame from the first base. CDR1 and CDR2, per the germline V gene (reference sequence), are MNHEY and SMNVEV.

Using the deep immunoSEQ assay, multiplex PCR amplified TCR CDR3 regions from genomic DNA. Extracted genomic DNA from each cell subset was distributed evenly across all wells of several immunoSEQ 96-well plates, and each plate was treated as a replicate. For sorted subsets, each replicate PCR was loaded with approximately 200 ng genomic DNA, equivalent to about 30,000 T cell genomes. Purified libraries were measured with a Qubit 3.0 fluorometer, size-checked on a Bioanalyzer 2100, and measured again with the KAPA Library Quantification kit. Every immunoSEQ 96-well plate was sequenced on a separate single-read 150-cycle Illumina NextSeq 550 flow cell. Concerning the study's data processing: Because the immunoSEQ output held only junctional sequences and lacked quality scores, the filtering could not match the filtering applied to full-length reads. To assign V/J genes and CDR3, sequences were annotated using PyIR, a Python wrapper for IgBLAST v1.9, with IMGT germline references. Reads were filtered out if the reads had weak V/J assignments (E-value above 1e-6), no CDR3, stop codons, out-of-frame junctions, or ambiguous translated residues. V3J clonotypes were defined by identical inferred V gene, J gene, and CDR3 amino acid sequence. The percentage overlap between two repertoires was calculated by dividing the number of shared unique clonotypes by the size of the smaller repertoire. Richness of each repertoire was evaluated using RTK rarefaction, the Chao1 estimator, and Recon v2.1 estimates of unobserved clonotypes. For all TCRbeta clonotypes obtained by the gDNA method from a few donors, generation probabilities were computed with OLGA. TCRdb limited this immuneACCESS table to in-frame rearrangements with V and J called. A share of clones is missing; checked studies link under half to unresolved V genes, and the rest is unexplained. Clone size and the V and J calls come from that table; the DNA yielded D and trimming. The sample table holds 600,000 to 750,000 clones, of which roughly 88% were seen once. The top ten constitute about 34% of the sample.

The receptor's source is a man aged 18 to 29 in good health. Some clones in this sample may be carry-over from other donors' samples. The V and J genes are TRBV27 and TRBJ1-5; the junction holds 9 bases that match TRBD1. The sequencing sample was made of memory CD8+ T cells from PBMCs. Taken with the paper, the label for cell subset or site translates to: CD45RO+ cells pooled with CCR7-negative TemRA cells. The sequenced DNA is TGTGCCAGCAGTTTATCGGGGACAGGGCATCAGCCCCAGCATTTT. The encoded protein is CASSLSGTGHQPQHF.